The next 13 T cell receptor beta chains were all read from a single sample in a study of preoperative IRX-2 immunotherapy in early breast cancer. Treatment described: preoperative locoregional IRX-2 cytokine immunotherapy. Only in-frame clones appear in the TCRdb table, and some are missing; sequencing was by immunoSEQ multiplex PCR. Among more than 25,000 clones listed, 90% were seen once. This material was collected from a patient treated with IRX-2 immunotherapy. The receptors stem from a human donor with breast cancer.

The genes are TRBV19 and TRBJ1-2, with TRBD1 identical over 7 bases. The CDR3 totals 16 residues. CDR1 LNHDA and CDR2 SQIVND come from the germline V gene (reference sequence). Trimming cost V 7 bases and J 2 bases; bases outside gene matches: 13. The CDR3 nucleotides are TGTGCCAGTACCAAAATCGACAGGGCTGGCAACTATGGCTACACCTTC. Its protein is CASTKIDRAGNYGYTF.

This chain joins TRBV7-6 and TRBJ2-1; D is unresolved. From germline, CDR1 is SGHVS and CDR2 FNYEAQ. There are 13 residues in the CDR3. V was pared by 1 base and J by 4 bases, with 5 bases between. The chain's CDR3 is CASSLDNYNEQFF. DNA of the CDR3: TGTGCCAGCAGCTTAGATAATTACAATGAGCAGTTCTTC.

V and J are TRBV5-1 and TRBJ2-1; 7 positions agree with TRBD1. V trimming: 4 bases; J trimming: 7 bases; junction bases outside the gene matches: 11. CDR1 is SGHRS, CDR2 YFSETQ, per germline. This CDR3 is built from 15 residues. In DNA, the CDR3 is TGCGCCAGCAGCCTTCCAGCAGGGGGAATTAATGAGCAGTTCTTC. This encodes CASSLPAGGINEQFF.

The chain joins TRBV7-2 to TRBJ1-3, with a weak D call TRBD1 (5 bases). The germline CDR1 and CDR2 sequences are SGHTA and FQGNSA. The CDR3 consists of 15 residues. V lost 1 base, J lost 8 bases, and 15 bases lay in between. The CDR3 here is CASSLVRGNFDTIYF. DNA for the CDR3: TGTGCCAGCAGCTTAGTTCGGGGGAATTTCGACACCATATATTTT.

In this sample, this clone turned up once. V gene TRBV20-1 combines with J gene TRBJ1-1; 9 bases are shared with TRBD1. The CDR3 loop spans 11 amino acids. Germline values: CDR1 DFQATT, CDR2 SNEGSKA (reference sequence). CDR3 region: CRGQGGTEAFF. As DNA, the CDR3 is TGCAGGGGACAGGGAGGCACTGAAGCTTTCTTT.

This chain uses TRBV15 with TRBJ2-7, with D maybe TRBD1 (6 bases). CDR1 LNHNV and CDR2 YYDKDF come from the germline V gene (reference sequence). Trimming removed 0 bases at V and 5 bases at J, with 11 bases between. This CDR3 spans 14 amino acids. The CDR3 nucleotides read TGTGCCACCAGCAGAGATAGGGGGATTGACGAGCAGTACTTC. Protein product: CATSRDRGIDEQYF. Full variable domain (missing parts from reference TRBV15 and TRBJ2-7): DAMVIQNPRYQVTQFGKPVTLSCSQTLNHNVMYWYQQKSSQAPKLLFHYYDKDFNNEADTPDNFQSRRPNTSFCFLDIRSPGLGDTAMYLCATSRDRGIDEQYFGPGTRLTVT.

The rearrangement uses TRBV5-4 and TRBJ2-1; the D is unclear. V lost 0 bases and J lost 3, with 7 bases in between. The CDR3 is 14 amino acids. The germline gives CDR1 SGHNT, CDR2 YYREEE (reference sequence). This chain's CDR3 is CASSLATVYNEQFF. In DNA form, the CDR3 reads TGTGCCAGCAGCTTGGCCACAGTCTACAATGAGCAGTTCTTC.

The chain carries TRBV11-2 and TRBJ2-5; TRBD1 matches 7 bases. Germline V CDR1 and CDR2: SGHAT, FQNNGV. J was trimmed by 4 bases and V by 1 base; bases with no gene match: 0. The CDR3 contains 13 residues. The CDR3 region is CASSLGTGETQYF. CDR3 coding DNA: TGTGCCAGCAGCTTAGGGACAGGAGAGACCCAGTACTTC.

The V gene is TRBV9, the J gene TRBJ2-5, with unresolved D. CDR3 length: 14 residues. V lost 0 bases to trimming and J lost 5 bases, with 11 bases between them. CDR1 and CDR2 from the germline V gene are SGDLS and YYNGEE. The CDR3 here is CASSVESEWETQYF. The CDR3 DNA follows: TGTGCCAGCAGCGTAGAGAGTGAGTGGGAGACCCAGTACTTC.

The V call is TRBV11-2, the J call TRBJ1-2; D unclear. V was shortened by 5 bases and J by 1 base, with 8 bases between the two germline ends. Germline loops: CDR1 SGHAT, CDR2 FQNNGV. The CDR3 length is 13 residues. The CDR3 sequence: CASSTLHNYGYTF. CDR3 sequence (DNA): TGTGCCAGCAGCACCCTGCATAACTATGGCTACACCTTC.

This sequence joins TRBV10-1 and TRBJ1-4; the match to TRBD1 covers 10 bases. Looked up from germline, CDR1 is WNHNN and CDR2 is SYGVQD (reference sequence). The CDR3 has 14 amino acids. Germline trimming cut 4 bases from V and 5 bases from J; bases unmatched to any gene: 1. Here the CDR3 DNA reads TGCGCCAGCAGTGCGGGACAGGGGAATGAAAAACTGTTTTTT. It is translated as CASSAGQGNEKLFF.

The V call is TRBV2, the J call TRBJ1-5; D uncertain. CDR3 size: 13 residues. Trimming left V 1 base short and J 6 bases short, with 7 bases between. CDR1 and CDR2 from the germline V gene are SNHLY and FYNNEI. The DNA for the CDR3 is TGTGCCAGCAGTGAAGTATTTTCTCAGCCCCAGCATTTT. Residues: CASSEVFSQPQHF.

The rearrangement links TRBV4-1 to TRBJ2-3, with D perhaps TRBD1 (5 bases). The CDR3 contains 17 residues. The germline V and J ends were trimmed by 3 bases and 0 bases, with 16 bases remaining between them. CDR1 and CDR2 from the germline V gene are MGHRA and YSYEKL. The CDR3 nucleotides are TGCGCCAGCAGCCAGAAGCAGGGAAACCCTAGCACAGATACGCAGTATTTT. It translates to CASSQKQGNPSTDTQYF.